The 20 T cell receptor beta chains listed next were all sequenced from one sample in a study of blood T cell repertoires in COVID-19. The method was immunoSEQ multiplex PCR; TCRdb's version includes in-frame clones alone and lacks a portion of them. The sample has approximately 300,000 clones; 70% to 90% are singletons. The material sequenced was PBMCs or T cells enriched from blood (not recorded which). Receptors originate from a woman between 25 and 40 years old who had recovered from COVID-19.

The chain joins TRBV18 to TRBJ2-7, with 11 bases lining up with TRBD1. This CDR3 comprises 13 residues. Germline V gene lookup returns CDR1 KGHSH and CDR2 LQKENI. V was pared by 5 bases and J by 3 bases, with 0 bases of the junction left unmatched. CDR3 DNA: TGTGCCAGCTCAGGGACAGGGGGCTACGAGCAGTACTTC. Amino acid sequence: CASSGTGGYEQYF.

This clone was seen only a few times. The rearrangement uses TRBV6-1 and TRBJ2-3, with TRBD2 matching 8 bases. V gave up 1 base and J gave up 3 bases; unmatched junction bases: 9. CDR1 and CDR2 (germline): MNHNS, SASEGT. This CDR3 is 17 amino acids long. In nucleotides, the CDR3 is TGTGCCAGCAGTGAAGGTGTGGCGGGAGGTCGTACAGATACGCAGTATTTT. It is translated as CASSEGVAGGRTDTQYF.

The CDR3 DNA is TGCGCCAGCAGCCGGGACAGGGTTTTGGAGCAGTACTTC. This translates into CASSRDRVLEQYF. The chain uses TRBV10-1 and TRBJ2-7; 9 bases line up with TRBD1. The CDR3 contains 13 residues. J was trimmed by 7 bases and V by 6 bases; bases with no gene match: 7. Germline lookup yields CDR1 WNHNN and CDR2 SYGVQD (reference sequence).

The chain combines TRBV7-9 with TRBJ2-7; TRBD1 matches 7 bases. V trimming: 5 bases; J trimming: 3 bases; junction bases outside the gene matches: 7. CDR1 SEHNR and CDR2 FQNEAQ come from the germline V gene (reference sequence). The CDR3 is 14 amino acids. The CDR3 spells CASSHRDSYYEQYF. CDR3 DNA sequence: TGTGCCAGCAGCCATAGGGACAGTTACTACGAGCAGTACTTC.

The chain is built from TRBV5-1 and TRBJ1-2, with TRBD1 as a possible D gene (5 bases). This CDR3 spans 13 amino acids. Germline loops: CDR1 SGHRS, CDR2 YFSETQ. The ends were cut back, 4 bases at V and 8 bases at J, with 15 bases in the middle. The CDR3 loop reads CASSTEGVWGYTF. The CDR3 DNA reads as TGCGCCAGCAGCACGGAAGGGGTATGGGGCTACACCTTC.

This clone has a single count. The chain employs TRBV7-9 and TRBJ1-4, with no clear D. There are 17 residues in the CDR3. Trimming took off 5 bases at V and 3 bases at J, with 19 bases between the two ends. Germline V gene data show CDR1 as SEHNR and CDR2 as FQNEAQ (reference sequence). The CDR3 DNA is TGTGCCAGCAGCGCGCCCAGGACTGAACTGGCTAATGAAAAACTGTTTTTT. Protein sequence: CASSAPRTELANEKLFF.

As DNA, the CDR3 is TGTGCCAGCAGCAACCGAGACTCCACCTACGAGCAGTACTTC. Translation: CASSNRDSTYEQYF. This chain links TRBV5-4 with TRBJ2-7; D remains unclear. CDR1 SGHNT and CDR2 YYREEE come from the germline V gene (reference sequence). This CDR3 comprises 14 residues. The V gene lost 4 bases and the J gene lost 2 bases, with 13 bases spanning the gap.

The chain carries TRBV27 and TRBJ2-1; 7 nucleotides line up with TRBD1. This CDR3 spans 18 amino acids. V gave up 9 bases and J gave up 7 bases; unmatched junction bases: 24. CDR1 is MNHEY and CDR2 is SMNVEV in the germline V gene (reference sequence). The CDR3 region has the DNA TGTGCCAGTTTAAGCCGGGACAGTACGGGTGAGGAAAAAAATGAGCAGTTCTTC. Its protein is CASLSRDSTGEEKNEQFF.

This chain connects TRBV7-2 to TRBJ2-1, with TRBD2 matching 12 bases. This CDR3 region has 15 residues. Trimming cost V 5 bases and J 13 bases; bases outside gene matches: 12. In germline, CDR1 is SGHTA, CDR2 FQGNSA. In nucleotides, the CDR3 is TGTGCCAGCAGCCCGACTAGCGGGAGTTTTCCTTCCCAGTTCTTC. Translated: CASSPTSGSFPSQFF.

The rearrangement uses TRBV11-2 and TRBJ1-3, with D unclear. The germline V gene has CDR1 SGHAT and CDR2 FQNNGV. V dropped 1 base and J dropped 0 bases, with 13 bases sitting between them. CDR3 length: 17 amino acids. In DNA, the CDR3 is TGTGCCAGCAGCTTAGTCGTCGGAGGGCTCTCTGGAAACACCATATATTTT. Its translation: CASSLVVGGLSGNTIYF.

CDR3 loop: CASSKHSGTVETQYF. DNA for the CDR3: TGTGCCAGCAGCAAACACTCGGGGACAGTGGAGACCCAGTACTTC. The rearrangement joins TRBV21-1 to TRBJ2-5; the listed D gene, TRBD1, was not tested against the DNA. TRBV21-1 is tagged as a pseudogene. This CDR3 has 15 amino acids.

This sequence joins TRBV18 and TRBJ2-3; 8 bases map to TRBD2. CDR3 length equals 15 residues. CDR1 is KGHSH, CDR2 LQKENI, per germline. V lost 0 bases to trimming and J lost 6 bases; unmatched junction nucleotides: 5. The CDR3 reads CASSPPSGGGDTQYF. The CDR3 DNA sequence: TGTGCCAGCTCACCACCGAGCGGGGGAGGCGATACGCAGTATTTT.

This chain joins TRBV4-1 and TRBJ1-5, with D possibly matching TRBD1 (6 bases). V shed 0 bases and J shed 5 bases, with 8 bases lying between them. Germline V gives CDR1 MGHRA, CDR2 YSYEKL. This CDR3 has 14 residues. The CDR3 protein is CASSQDRGDQPQHF. CDR3 DNA sequence: TGCGCCAGCAGCCAAGACAGGGGAGATCAGCCCCAGCATTTT.

This chain links TRBV7-9 with TRBJ1-2; D gene ambiguous. CDR3 length equals 14 residues. Deletions cut 1 base from V and 4 bases from J, with 10 bases between. The germline V gene encodes CDR1 SEHNR and CDR2 FQNEAQ (reference sequence). The CDR3 nucleotides read TGTGCCAGCAGCTTAGGGGGAAGCGGCTATGGCTACACCTTC. It is translated as CASSLGGSGYGYTF.

This chain connects TRBV23-1 to TRBJ2-7, with D possibly TRBD1 on 6 matching bases. TRBV23-1 qualifies as an ORF whose function is uncertain. V gave up 4 bases and J gave up 0 bases, with 13 bases separating them. The length of the CDR3 is 15 residues. The CDR3 loop reads CASSRRDTTSYEQYF. The CDR3 region has the DNA TGCGCCAGCAGTCGACGGGACACCACCTCCTACGAGCAGTACTTC.

The chain couples TRBV10-2 to TRBJ1-2, with 8 bases matching TRBD1. Germline CDR1 WSHSY, CDR2 SAAADI. The CDR3 contains 15 residues. Trimming cost V 7 bases and J 7 bases; bases outside gene matches: 14. The CDR3 protein is CASISGQGAHRGYTF. DNA for the CDR3: TGCGCCAGCATTTCTGGCCAGGGGGCGCATCGTGGCTACACCTTC.

The chain links TRBV7-9 to TRBJ2-5, with unresolved D. V was shortened by 3 bases and J by 2 bases, with 4 bases between the two germline ends. CDR1 is SEHNR, CDR2 FQNEAQ, per germline (reference sequence). This CDR3 is 12 amino acids long. CDR3 sequence reads: CASSLLQETQYF. The CDR3, as DNA: TGTGCCAGCAGCTTGTTACAAGAGACCCAGTACTTC.

The genes are TRBV19 and TRBJ2-2, with 8 bases matching TRBD1. Per the germline V gene, CDR1 is LNHDA and CDR2 is SQIVND (reference sequence). The CDR3 consists of 18 residues. V shed 1 base and J 6 bases; nucleotides not matched to a gene: 13. The CDR3 region has the DNA TGTGCCAGTAGTATAGTCGCTATAGGACAGGGCTTCGCCGGGGAGCTGTTTTTT. Translation gives CASSIVAIGQGFAGELFF.

The V call is TRBV6-5, the J call TRBJ2-7; possible D gene TRBD1, 6 bases. CDR1 and CDR2 from the germline V gene are MNHEY and SVGAGI. Trimming took 4 bases from V and 2 from J, leaving 12 bases between them. The CDR3 runs 14 residues. The CDR3 protein is CASSLGAGTYEQYF. DNA of the CDR3: TGTGCCAGCAGTTTGGGGGCAGGCACCTACGAGCAGTACTTC.

In DNA, the CDR3 is TGCAGCGTTGACCGGCGGGCTAGCGGGCGCTCCTACGAGCAGTACTTC. It translates to CSVDRRASGRSYEQYF. V is TRBV29-1 and J is TRBJ2-7; 8 bases map to TRBD2. Trimming removed 3 bases from V and 0 bases from J; junction bases left unmatched: 10. The CDR3 has 16 amino acids. Germline V gives CDR1 SQVTM, CDR2 ANQGSEA.